Given below is one T cell receptor beta chain in context. Its antigen is unidentified. Eight separate reactions per sample served to make cDNA. TCRdb reprocessed the 5' RACE reads, with one entry per CDR3 protein and no DNA. Seen in this sample are some 210,000 distinct CDR3 sequences; the ten most common clones hold around 1.5%. The CDR3 spans 14 residues. The V gene's germline CDR1 is DFQATT and CDR2 SNEGSKA (reference sequence). This sample stems from a study of monozygotic twins with inflammatory bowel disease. Overall study findings and caveats: It was in IBD patients that TCRbeta diversity (inverse Simpson) was lower than in healthy co-twins. Other individuals had fewer clonotypes in common with IBD patients than with healthy twins, especially with disease activity.

The source of this sequence is a human donor with ulcerative colitis or Crohn's disease, or a healthy co-twin of an affected twin (not recorded which). Specimen: blood. The rearrangement links TRBV20-1 to TRBJ2-5; TCRdb lists TRBD2, though no DNA is available to test this call. The CDR3 here is CSAEAGDSRVTQYF.